The 3 T cell receptor beta chains in this list originate from one sample, sequenced in a study of blood T cells in healthy people across ages (dated by TCRdb to 2015 to 2017). Library generation was performed with 5' RACE. The sequencing machine was an Illumina HiSeq 2500. A second PCR of roughly 6 to 12 cycles was run with a J-beta primer mix and a sample-barcoded 5' primer. The public reads were run again by TCRdb, first through fastp at Q25 and then through MiXCR, and only productive beta chains were kept. Rows are combined by CDR3 protein, so each entry shows the most common genes and DNA. Here the sample has over 500,000 distinct CDR3 sequences; roughly a quarter occur a single time. The leading ten clones occupy approximately 3.5% of the sample. These data were also reused for a study on T cells of mothers and their children.

Sequencing was done on a sample of blood. The receptors were gathered from a boy between 2 and 10 years old in good health.

This chain joins TRBV7-3 and TRBJ2-6; 7 nucleotides agree with TRBD1. The CDR3 is 16 amino acids. The junction had 4 bases not matched to a gene; V was cut back by 5 bases and J by 0 bases. Germline V gene sequence: CDR1 SGHTA, CDR2 FQGTGA. CDR3 region: CASSLPGGSGANVLTF. In nucleotides, the CDR3 is TGTGCCAGCAGCCTACCAGGGGGCTCTGGGGCCAACGTCCTGACTTTC.

This clonotype has more than one count but fewer than ten. This chain links TRBV7-9 with TRBJ1-1; D unresolved. Germline CDR1 SEHNR, CDR2 FQNEAQ (reference sequence). Trimming left V 3 bases short and J 6 bases short, with 11 bases between. The CDR3 loop spans 13 amino acids. The CDR3 bases are TGTGCCAGCAGCTTGCAGAGTCGTTCTGAAGCTTTCTTT. It encodes CASSLQSRSEAFF.

The chain uses TRBV5-1 and TRBJ1-2; no firm D call. The length of the CDR3 is 14 residues. Deletions cut 4 bases from V and 8 bases from J, with 18 bases between. Germline V gives CDR1 SGHRS, CDR2 YFSETQ. CDR3 in amino acids: CASSDRVLGYGYTF. For the CDR3, the DNA is TGCGCCAGCAGCGACCGGGTCCTAGGCTACGGCTACACCTTC.